This TCR beta chain was retrieved from a study of CD8+ T cells in alopecia areata. About the study: Severity was scored as percentage of affected scalp area in treated patients. Study-wide findings and caveats: It was observed that many expanded lesional clones persisted in scalp and blood during tofacitinib. Scalp samples also yield sequences from resident alphabeta T cells of normal skin.

Regarding treatment: oral pan-JAK inhibitor, 5-10 mg twice daily. Researchers took lesional scalp punch biopsies and peripheral blood from people who were alopecia areata patients. As the sequencing template, cDNA was produced by extracting RNA and reverse transcribing it. Method: immunoSEQ multiplex PCR; TCRdb's copy keeps in-frame clones and lacks some. The repertoire has some 170,000 clones, 58% of them found once; the top ten carry under 20%. Of note for this clone: The antigen is not known.

Germline CDR1 is SNHLY and CDR2 is FYNNEI. The CDR3 is 14 amino acids. V lost 6 bases, J lost 1 base, and 12 bases lay in between. Sequenced here: CD4+ T cells sorted from blood, sampled at approximately week 56, from a patient treated with tofacitinib. The receptor's source is a human donor with alopecia areata. V gene TRBV2 combines with J gene TRBJ1-1; D is undetermined. CDR3 residues: CASRETQQNTEAFF. The CDR3 DNA reads as TGTGCCAGCAGGGAAACACAGCAGAACACTGAAGCTTTCTTT.